The 20 T cell receptor beta chains listed next were all sequenced from one sample in a study of Tregs in tolerant kidney transplant recipients. Assay used: immunoSEQ multiplex PCR; TCRdb lists only in-frame clones, some missing. This sample yields about 120,000 clones, of which approximately 90% are seen a single time; around 0.6% belongs to the top ten. The sample taken for sequencing was CD4+ T cells from blood. The receptors stem from a human donor in good health.

The chain carries TRBV5-1 and TRBJ2-7; no definite D call. The CDR3 extends over 14 amino acids. The V end lost 1 base, the J end lost 0 bases, and 8 bases lay between the germline ends. Germline V gene data show CDR1 as SGHRS and CDR2 as YFSETQ. CDR3: CASSLSQASYEQYF. The CDR3 bases are TGCGCCAGCAGCTTGAGCCAAGCCTCCTACGAGCAGTACTTC.

The rearrangement joins TRBV19 to TRBJ2-1; the D gene is possibly TRBD2 (6 bases). There are 15 residues in the CDR3. Trimming took off 4 bases at V and 3 bases at J, with 13 bases between the two ends. Germline V gene data show CDR1 as LNHDA and CDR2 as SQIVND (reference sequence). The CDR3 bases are TGTGCCAGTAGTACGGGACTCGGTTACTACAATGAGCAGTTCTTC. This gives the protein CASSTGLGYYNEQFF.

This chain links TRBV30 with TRBJ1-1; D might be TRBD1 (5 bases). The CDR3 totals 14 residues. V shed 7 bases and J shed 4 bases, with 19 bases lying between them. Germline-derived CDR1 and CDR2 are GTSNPN and SVGIG (reference sequence). CDR3 nucleotides: TGTGCCTCGGGGGATGTACTCGTAGGCACTGAAGCTTTCTTT. Residues: CASGDVLVGTEAFF.

The chain uses TRBV5-8 and TRBJ2-7, with TRBD1 matching over 8 bases. The CDR3 contains 15 residues. CDR1 SGHTS and CDR2 YDEGEE come from the germline V gene. Unmatched junction bases numbered 7, after V lost 1 base and J lost 4 bases. The CDR3 DNA reads as TGTGCCAGCAGCTTGATAGCAGGGGGCCTTTACGAGCAGTACTTC. Translation gives CASSLIAGGLYEQYF.

The rearrangement links TRBV15 to TRBJ2-7; 10 bases are a match to TRBD1. The CDR3 length is 16 residues. Trimming removed 0 bases from V and 6 bases from J; junction bases left unmatched: 8. CDR1 is LNHNV, CDR2 YYDKDF, per germline (reference sequence). Here the CDR3 DNA reads TGTGCCACCAGCAGAGATCCAGGGACAGGGGTCTTCGAGCAGTACTTC. As protein: CATSRDPGTGVFEQYF.

This sequence joins TRBV7-2 and TRBJ1-1; D gene unclear. CDR3 length equals 13 residues. The germline V gene has CDR1 SGHTA and CDR2 FQGNSA. V was pared by 1 base and J by 6 bases, with 9 bases between. CDR3 coding DNA: TGTGCCAGCAGCTTAGAGAGGGCGGCTGAAGCTTTCTTT. Translating it yields CASSLERAAEAFF.

The genes are TRBV19 and TRBJ1-5; TRBD1 agrees at 7 bases. This CDR3 spans 15 amino acids. Germline assignment: CDR1 LNHDA and CDR2 SQIVND (reference sequence). V shed 5 bases, J shed 5 bases, and the junction held 9 bases outside the gene matches. CDR3 nucleotides: TGTGCCAGTAGTCCTACAGGGGACGATTATCAGCCCCAGCATTTT. Amino acid sequence: CASSPTGDDYQPQHF.

The chain carries TRBV6-6 and TRBJ2-5, with TRBD1 matching 9 bases. Germline V gene data show CDR1 as MNHNY and CDR2 as SVGAGI (reference sequence). The CDR3 totals 13 residues. The junction had 7 bases not matched to a gene; V was cut back by 9 bases and J by 5 bases. In nucleotides, the CDR3 is TGTGCCAGTACAGGGGGCGCGGGGGAGACCCAGTACTTC. Encoded protein: CASTGGAGETQYF.

This clone was seen more than once but under ten times. The V call is TRBV4-2, the J call TRBJ1-1, with D perhaps matching TRBD1 (5 bases). Germline V gene data show CDR1 as LGHNA and CDR2 as YNFKEQ. V lost 2 bases and J 3 bases, leaving 13 bases between the germline ends. This CDR3 spans 15 amino acids. The CDR3 nucleotides read TGTGCCAGCAGCCAAACCGGGACTTATGACACTGAAGCTTTCTTT. Its translation is CASSQTGTYDTEAFF.

The chain is built from TRBV5-1 and TRBJ2-5; TRBD2 aligns across 8 bases. CDR3 size: 16 residues. Per the germline V gene, CDR1 is SGHRS and CDR2 is YFSETQ. Losses at the gene ends were 2 bases for V and 5 bases for J; bases not matched to a gene: 11. Written as DNA, the CDR3 is TGCGCCAGCAGCTTACCCCGGGGGGGCCCCGGGGAGACCCAGTACTTC. It codes for CASSLPRGGPGETQYF. The variable domain in full, completed from reference TRBV5-1 and TRBJ2-5, reads KAGVTQTPRYLIKTRGQQVTLSCSPISGHRSVSWYQQTPGQGLQFLFEYFSETQRNKGNFPGRFSGRQFSNSRSEMNVSTLELGDSALYLCASSLPRGGPGETQYFGPGTRLLVL.

The CDR3 DNA sequence: TGTGCCAGTAATTCCCCTTATAGCAATCAGCCCCAGCATTTT. Protein: CASNSPYSNQPQHF. The genes are TRBV19 and TRBJ1-5; D remains ambiguous. There are 14 residues in the CDR3. Trimming took off 7 bases at V and 0 bases at J, with 10 bases between the two ends. CDR1 and CDR2 from the germline V gene are LNHDA and SQIVND (reference sequence).

This clone was found once. V usage is TRBV19 and J usage is TRBJ1-4, with D possibly matching TRBD1 (6 bases). CDR1 LNHDA and CDR2 SQIVND come from the germline V gene (reference sequence). V shed 6 bases and J shed 3 bases, with 8 bases lying between them. The CDR3 runs 13 residues. The DNA of the CDR3 is TGTGCCAGTAGAACAGGGTCTAATGAAAAACTGTTTTTT. This gives the protein CASRTGSNEKLFF.

The table lists this clone with a few counts. This chain joins TRBV7-2 and TRBJ1-6; D not certain. CDR3 length equals 14 residues. Germline CDR1 and CDR2: SGHTA and FQGNSA. The V gene lost 1 base and the J gene lost 7 bases, with 8 bases spanning the gap. The CDR3 sequence: CASSLEVRNSPLHF. CDR3 in DNA: TGTGCCAGCAGCTTAGAGGTCAGGAATTCACCCCTCCACTTT. The whole variable domain, remainder taken from reference TRBV7-2 and TRBJ1-6, is GAGVSQSPSNKVTEKGKDVELRCDPISGHTALYWYRQSLGQGLEFLIYFQGNSAPDKSGLPSDRFSAERTGGSVSTLTIQRTQQEDSAVYLCASSLEVRNSPLHFGNGTRLTVT.

The chain combines TRBV11-2 with TRBJ2-7; TRBD2 is a possible D gene (6 bases). Germline V lookup: CDR1 SGHAT, CDR2 FQNNGV. The CDR3 extends over 14 amino acids. Deletions cut 6 bases from V and 2 bases from J, with 14 bases between. CDR3 residues: CASSRAGTPYEQYF. The CDR3 nucleotides read TGTGCCAGCAGTCGTGCCGGGACTCCCTACGAGCAGTACTTC.

CDR3 amino acids: CASSLGQGGYGYTF. The CDR3 nucleotides are TGTGCCAGCAGTCTCGGACAGGGGGGATATGGCTACACCTTC. This chain connects TRBV2 to TRBJ1-2, with 10 bases that match TRBD1. The CDR3 loop spans 14 amino acids. CDR1 and CDR2 (germline): SNHLY, FYNNEI. V shed 5 bases and J 5 bases; nucleotides not matched to a gene: 5.

Turning to this clone: Within the sample, other DNA sequences also encode this same CDR3. The J gene is TRBJ2-7, the V gene TRBV4-2; D uncertain. From germline, CDR1 is LGHNA and CDR2 YNFKEQ. The ends were cut back, 0 bases at V and 1 base at J, with 7 bases in the middle. The CDR3 loop spans 14 amino acids. CDR3 sequence: CASSQERVSYEQYF. Here the CDR3 DNA reads TGTGCCAGCAGCCAAGAGCGAGTGTCCTACGAGCAGTACTTC.

This clone was seen only a few times. The chain is built from TRBV10-1 and TRBJ1-1, with D perhaps TRBD1 (5 bases). Trimming removed 8 bases at V and 3 bases at J, with 25 bases between. Germline lookup yields CDR1 WNHNN and CDR2 SYGVQD (reference sequence). This CDR3 spans 17 amino acids. The CDR3 reads CASGTLRQSQWDTEAFF. CDR3 bases: TGCGCCAGCGGGACTCTCCGACAGAGTCAATGGGACACTGAAGCTTTCTTT.

The gene calls are TRBV27 and TRBJ2-5; 7 bases agree with TRBD1. CDR1 is MNHEY, CDR2 SMNVEV, per germline (reference sequence). Trimming cost V 3 bases and J 5 bases; bases outside gene matches: 6. This CDR3 has 14 residues. This CDR3 is CASSLGTDGETQYF. DNA of the CDR3: TGTGCCAGCAGTTTGGGGACAGATGGGGAGACCCAGTACTTC.

The chain couples TRBV13 to TRBJ2-7; a weak D match, TRBD2 (5 bases). Germline V gives CDR1 PRHDT, CDR2 FYEKMQ (reference sequence). The CDR3 extends over 16 amino acids. V was clipped by 4 bases and J by 7 bases, with 23 bases between them. CDR3: CASSSRDGGLLGEQYF. The CDR3 coding sequence is TGTGCCAGCAGCTCCCGCGACGGAGGTCTATTGGGGGAGCAGTACTTC.

This sequence joins TRBV15 and TRBJ2-1; 11 nucleotides align to TRBD1. This CDR3 is 17 amino acids long. The V segment lost 1 base and the J segment 8 bases; nucleotides outside the gene matches: 10. Looked up from germline, CDR1 is LNHNV and CDR2 is YYDKDF (reference sequence). The CDR3: CATSRGTWTGGIDEQFF. The CDR3 coding sequence is TGTGCCACCAGCAGAGGAACGTGGACAGGGGGCATCGATGAGCAGTTCTTC. The full variable domain, completed using reference TRBV15 and TRBJ2-1, is DAMVIQNPRYQVTQFGKPVTLSCSQTLNHNVMYWYQQKSSQAPKLLFHYYDKDFNNEADTPDNFQSRRPNTSFCFLDIRSPGLGDTAMYLCATSRGTWTGGIDEQFFGPGTRLTVL.